This TCR beta chain was identified during a study of cytomegalovirus exposure and HLA in healthy donors. Note on this clone: Antigen unknown.

General study findings and limits: Cytomegalovirus-associated status was assigned to about 180 TCR beta chains. Reported performance of the classifier showed diagnosis of cytomegalovirus status with high specificity and sensitivity.

The germline gives CDR1 SGHVS, CDR2 FNYEAQ. This CDR3 is 13 amino acids long. With V trimmed by 5 bases and J by 3 bases, 4 bases remained unmatched. The donors were members of the validation cohort, which comprised 120 subjects and was separate from the first cohort of 666 subjects. Method: immunoSEQ multiplex PCR; TCRdb's copy keeps in-frame clones and lacks some. Of over 250,000 clones listed, 80% to 90% are singletons. This TCR was sampled from a woman between 18 and 30 years old in good health and CMV-seronegative. What was sequenced was PBMCs. V and J are TRBV7-6 and TRBJ2-7, with 7 nucleotides matching TRBD1. The CDR3 spells CASSLTGVYEQYF. The CDR3 DNA reads as TGTGCCAGCAGCCTAACAGGGGTCTACGAGCAGTACTTC.